This passage covers 7 T cell receptor beta chains from one sample sequenced in a study of regulatory T cells in long-lasting Graves disease. Arm-PCR with iRepertoire HTBI primers amplified the CDR3 regions for these TCR beta libraries. MiXCR, applied by TCRdb to the multiplex PCR reads, yields one record per CDR3 protein. This sample has some 600,000 distinct CDR3 sequences, with more than 15% found just once. Documented time point: newly diagnosed GD, antithyroid drugs for less than 3 months. Scientists built the TCR library using RNA that was extracted from PBMCs. This same sample was also taken into another study, of T cells in Graves' hyperthyroidism and ophthalmopathy.

The sample here was peripheral blood mononuclear cells (PBMCs), taken at new diagnosis, from a patient treated with antithyroid drugs. These receptors were collected from a man aged 18 to 30 with Graves disease.

This clonotype has just a few counts. This rearrangement joins TRBV11-2 to TRBJ2-1; D ambiguous. V was cut by 5 bases and J by 3 bases, with 14 bases left in between. The germline V gene has CDR1 SGHAT and CDR2 FQNNGV. There are 15 residues in the CDR3. CDR3 coding DNA: TGTGCCAGCAGCCCCCGACGTCGGAACTACAATGAGCAGTTCTTC. This gives the protein CASSPRRRNYNEQFF. The whole variable domain, filled in from reference TRBV11-2 and TRBJ2-1, reads EAGVAQSPRYKIIEKRQSVAFWCNPISGHATLYWYQQILGQGPKLLIQFQNNGVVDDSQLPKDRFSAERLKGVDSTLKIQPAKLEDSAVYLCASSPRRRNYNEQFFGPGTRLTVL.

This clonotype was seen ten or more times. The chain couples TRBV29-1 to TRBJ1-2, with D unresolved. V gave up 4 bases and J gave up 6 bases, with 12 bases separating them. The germline V gene encodes CDR1 SQVTM and CDR2 ANQGSEA. The CDR3 has 12 residues. Here the CDR3 reads CSVANLRNGYTF. In DNA form, the CDR3 reads TGCAGCGTTGCCAACCTTAGGAATGGCTACACCTTC.

This clonotype occurred a few times. V gene TRBV6-2 or TRBV6-3 combines with J gene TRBJ2-7, with D uncertain. Per germline, CDR1 MNHEY and CDR2 SVGEGT. Trimming removed 6 bases at V and 0 bases at J, with 24 bases between. CDR3 length: 18 amino acids. The CDR3 nucleotides read TGTGCCAGCAGCCAAACCCCCCACCGGACGGTTAGCTCCTACGAGCAGTACTTC. It translates to CASSQTPHRTVSSYEQYF.

This clonotype was observed many times. The V and J genes are TRBV2 and TRBJ1-2; D is perhaps TRBD1 (5 bases). The CDR3 is 13 amino acids. V gave up 7 bases and J gave up 4 bases, with 13 bases separating them. Per the germline V gene, CDR1 is SNHLY and CDR2 is FYNNEI. CDR3 nucleotide sequence: TGTGCCAGCAACCTGGGGGTAGGCTATGGCTACACCTTC. Its translation: CASNLGVGYGYTF.

J is TRBJ2-1 and V is TRBV25-1; tentative D call: TRBD1 (5 bases). The germline V gene has CDR1 MGHDK and CDR2 SYGVNS. There are 12 residues in the CDR3. Trimming shortened V by 6 bases and J by 7 bases, and 10 bases separated the two germline ends. The CDR3 coding sequence is TGTGCCAGCAGGCAGGGTCGTAATGAGCAGTTCTTC. It yields the protein CASRQGRNEQFF.

The table lists this clonotype with many counts. The gene calls are TRBV30 and TRBJ1-1; D gene unclear. The length of the CDR3 is 14 residues. Between the trimmed V and J ends, which lost 0 bases and 2 bases, there was a span of 10 bases. CDR1 and CDR2 from the germline V gene are GTSNPN and SVGIG (reference sequence). Here the CDR3 reads CAWSVTGINTEAFF. The CDR3 coding sequence is TGTGCCTGGAGTGTTACGGGGATTAACACTGAAGCTTTCTTT.

This rearrangement joins TRBV6-9 to TRBJ2-1, with 7 bases lining up with TRBD2. Germline CDR1 and CDR2: MNHGY and SVAAGI. This CDR3 spans 13 amino acids. Trimming removed 4 bases from V and 10 bases from J; junction bases left unmatched: 7. CDR3 region: CASSSVAGYEQFF. CDR3 nucleotide sequence: TGTGCCAGCAGTTCCGTAGCGGGTTACGAGCAGTTCTTC.